This section outlines one T cell receptor beta chain sequence together with its context. Assay runs were performed at deep level. Profiling relied on immunoSEQ multiplex PCR, and the TCRdb table lists in-frame clones only, not all of them. The sample records over a million clones, roughly 96% being singletons. The data were obtained in a study of shared clonotypes between healthy human individuals. In germline, CDR1 is LNHDA, CDR2 SQIVND (reference sequence). The CDR3 is 12 amino acids. V lost 4 bases and J lost 5, with 8 bases in between. The sequence came from a man aged 25 to 45 in good health. The sample taken for sequencing was naive CD4+ T cells sorted from blood. The subset was: CD45RA+ positively selected. The chain combines TRBV19 with TRBJ1-1; no firm D call. Written as DNA, the CDR3 is TGTGCCAGTAGTAGGGCGAGGACTGAAGCTTTCTTT. The encoded protein is CASSRARTEAFF.